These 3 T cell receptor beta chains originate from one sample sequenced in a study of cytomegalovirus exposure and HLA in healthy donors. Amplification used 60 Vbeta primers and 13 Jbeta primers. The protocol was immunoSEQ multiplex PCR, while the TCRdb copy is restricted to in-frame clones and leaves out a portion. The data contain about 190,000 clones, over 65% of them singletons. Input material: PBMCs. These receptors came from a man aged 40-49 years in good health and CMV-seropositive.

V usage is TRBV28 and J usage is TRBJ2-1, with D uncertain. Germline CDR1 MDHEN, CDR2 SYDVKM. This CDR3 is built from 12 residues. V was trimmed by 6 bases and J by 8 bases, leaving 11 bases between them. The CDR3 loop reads CASRLRVDEQFF. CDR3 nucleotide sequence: TGTGCCAGCAGGTTAAGAGTGGATGAGCAGTTCTTC.

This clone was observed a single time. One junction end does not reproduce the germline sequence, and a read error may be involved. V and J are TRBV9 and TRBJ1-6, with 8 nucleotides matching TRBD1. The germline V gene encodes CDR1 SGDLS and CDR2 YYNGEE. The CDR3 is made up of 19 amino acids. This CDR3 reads CASSVDPHSGTGYDSPLHF. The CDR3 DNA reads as TGTGCCAGCAGCGTAGATCCTCACTCCGGGACAGGCTATGATTCACCCCTCCACTTT.

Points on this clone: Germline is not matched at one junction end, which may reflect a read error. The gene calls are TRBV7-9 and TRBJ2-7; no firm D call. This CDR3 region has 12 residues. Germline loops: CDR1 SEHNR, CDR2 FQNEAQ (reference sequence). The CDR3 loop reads CSSSQAGYEQYF. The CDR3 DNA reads TGTTCCAGCAGTCAAGCCGGTTACGAGCAGTACTTC.